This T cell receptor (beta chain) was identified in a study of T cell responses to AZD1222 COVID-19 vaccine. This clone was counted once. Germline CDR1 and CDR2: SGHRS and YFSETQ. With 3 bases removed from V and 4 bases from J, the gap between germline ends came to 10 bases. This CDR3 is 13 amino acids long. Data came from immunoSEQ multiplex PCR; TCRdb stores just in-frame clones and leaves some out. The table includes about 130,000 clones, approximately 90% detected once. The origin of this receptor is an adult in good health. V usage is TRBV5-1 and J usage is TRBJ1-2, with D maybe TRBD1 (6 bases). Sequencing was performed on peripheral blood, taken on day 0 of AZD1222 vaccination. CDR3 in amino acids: CASSSIQGYGYTF. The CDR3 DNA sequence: TGCGCCAGCAGCTCGATACAGGGCTATGGCTACACCTTC.